Below, 9 T cell receptor beta chains from the same sample are listed, as sequenced in a study of T cells in women clearing cervical HPV infection. TCRdb's table, derived via immunoSEQ multiplex PCR, lists solely in-frame clones and lacks some. There are fewer than 40,000 clones in the sample, with about 6.4% held by the top ten. Source material: blood buffy coat. The receptors derive from a woman aged 18 to 69 with a cervical HPV16 infection that either progressed to CIN3+ or cleared (not recorded which).

A note on this clone: Coverage ceases 3 residues before the CDR3 finishes, and the germline J gene fills in the end. The J gene is TRBJ1-5, the V gene TRBV7-9; TRBD1 aligns across 8 bases. CDR1 is SEHNR and CDR2 is FQNEAQ in the germline V gene (reference sequence). V was clipped by 1 base and J by 6 bases; unmatched bases: 2. CDR3 size: 14 residues. CDR3 DNA (partial): TGTGCCAGCAGCTTAGGAGGACAGGGTCAGCCC. Translated: CASSLGGQGQP. The full CDR3 reads CASSLGGQGQPQHF.

The CDR3 loop is CSARVLAGGHQDTQYF. The part of the CDR3 DNA that was read is TGCAGTGCTAGGGTGCTAGCGGGGGGGCACCAAGATACG. J is TRBJ2-3 and V is TRBV20-1; 12 bases line up with TRBD2. The observed sequence ends 3 residues before the CDR3 terminus, with the missing tail filled in from the germline J gene. Germline V CDR1 and CDR2: DFQATT, SNEGSKA (reference sequence). After removal of 3 bases from V and 5 bases from J, the junction contained 9 bases not matched to a gene. The CDR3 sequence is 16 residues long.

As to this clone: Sequencing ends 3 residues short of the CDR3 end; the germline J gene provides the rest. V usage is TRBV12-3 or TRBV12-4 and J usage is TRBJ1-1; TRBD1 agrees at 8 bases. The V and J ends lost 7 bases and 5 bases, in that order; junction bases with no gene match: 6. The CDR3 contains 13 residues. The CDR3 here is CASTGTGRTEAFF. Incomplete CDR3 DNA: TGTGCCAGCACCGGGACAGGACGTACTGAA.

A note on this clone: The read terminates 3 residues ahead of where the CDR3 ends, so the germline J gene completes it. The chain uses TRBV15 and TRBJ1-2; D call uncertain. The length of the CDR3 is 16 residues. Germline V gene data show CDR1 as LNHNV and CDR2 as YYDKDF (reference sequence). The sequenced part of the CDR3 DNA is TGTGCCACCAGCAGAGATCGCGCCTCCTCGAGCGGAGGC. It codes for CATSRDRASSSGG. The whole CDR3 protein reads CATSRDRASSSGGYTF. The whole variable domain, filled in from reference TRBV15 and TRBJ1-2, reads DAMVIQNPRYQVTQFGKPVTLSCSQTLNHNVMYWYQQKSSQAPKLLFHYYDKDFNNEADTPDNFQSRRPNTSFCFLDIRSPGLGDTAMYLCATSRDRASSSGGYTFGSGTRLTVV.

Of note for this clone: The sequenced fragment ends 3 residues before the CDR3 boundary, so the rest is inferred from the germline J gene. The chain recombines TRBV7-9 with TRBJ1-1; D unresolved. Germline V gene sequence: CDR1 SEHNR, CDR2 FQNEAQ (reference sequence). The CDR3 covers 15 residues. The ends were cut back, 4 bases at V and 2 bases at J, with 14 bases in the middle. The DNA read from the CDR3 is TGTGCCAGCAGCTCACTCCCGATTGGTAACACTGAA. Protein sequence: CASSSLPIGNTE. The full CDR3 protein is CASSSLPIGNTEAFF.

In the case of this clone: The CDR3 end falls 3 residues outside the read, so it is completed with the germline J gene. The chain employs TRBV27 and TRBJ2-5; a possible D gene is TRBD2 (5 bases). V was trimmed by 6 bases and J by 7 bases, leaving 12 bases between them. The germline V gene has CDR1 MNHEY and CDR2 SMNVEV (reference sequence). CDR3 length equals 12 residues. The CDR3 sequence: CASREGLTTQYF. CDR3 DNA, as far as it was read: TGTGCCAGCAGAGAGGGCCTAACGACC.

In regard to this clone: The observed sequence ends 3 residues before the CDR3 terminus, with the missing tail filled in from the germline J gene. The chain recombines TRBV4-1 with TRBJ1-4; TRBD1 matches 9 bases. The length of the CDR3 is 15 residues. The V segment lost 0 bases and the J segment 5 bases; nucleotides outside the gene matches: 1. CDR1 is MGHRA, CDR2 YSYEKL, per germline. CDR3: CASSQDGTGNEKLFF. The covered CDR3 bases are TGCGCCAGCAGCCAAGATGGGACAGGGAATGAAAAA.

A word on this clone: The CDR3 end is not reached by the read, which stops 3 residues before it; the germline J gene fills it in. V gene TRBV27 combines with J gene TRBJ2-7; 8 bases are a match to TRBD2. This CDR3 has 15 amino acids. Germline V gene sequence: CDR1 MNHEY, CDR2 SMNVEV (reference sequence). J was trimmed by 5 bases and V by 5 bases; bases with no gene match: 11. Partial CDR3 DNA: TGTGCCAGCAGTCCGGGAGCGGGGGTATTACACGAG. It encodes CASSPGAGVLHE. The whole CDR3 sequence is CASSPGAGVLHEQYF.

In regard to this clone: Read data end 3 residues before the CDR3 end; the end is taken from the germline J gene. The chain is built from TRBV19 and TRBJ1-5, with unresolved D. This CDR3 comprises 13 residues. Germline CDR1 LNHDA, CDR2 SQIVND (reference sequence). Trimming left V 5 bases short and J 4 bases short, with 9 bases between. This chain's CDR3 is CASSPSLNQPQHF. CDR3 DNA (partial): TGTGCCAGTAGTCCGTCCTTGAATCAGCCC. Full variable domain (missing parts from reference TRBV19 and TRBJ1-5): DGGITQSPKYLFRKEGQNVTLSCEQNLNHDAMYWYRQDPGQGLRLIYYSQIVNDFQKGDIAEGYSVSREKKESFPLTVTSAQKNPTAFYLCASSPSLNQPQHFGDGTRLSIL.